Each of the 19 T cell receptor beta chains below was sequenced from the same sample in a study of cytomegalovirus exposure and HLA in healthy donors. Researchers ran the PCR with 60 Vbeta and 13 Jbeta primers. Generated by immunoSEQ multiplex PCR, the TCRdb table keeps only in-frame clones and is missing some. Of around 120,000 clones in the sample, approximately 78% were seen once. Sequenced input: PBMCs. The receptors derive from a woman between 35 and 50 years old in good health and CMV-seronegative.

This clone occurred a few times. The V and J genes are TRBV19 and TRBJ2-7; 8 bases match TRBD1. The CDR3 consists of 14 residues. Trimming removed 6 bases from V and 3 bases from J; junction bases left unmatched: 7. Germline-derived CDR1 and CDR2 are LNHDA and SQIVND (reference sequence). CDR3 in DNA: TGTGCCAGTAGGGACTCAGGGGGCGGCTACGAGCAGTACTTC. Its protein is CASRDSGGGYEQYF. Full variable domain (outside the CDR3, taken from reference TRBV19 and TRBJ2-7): DGGITQSPKYLFRKEGQNVTLSCEQNLNHDAMYWYRQDPGQGLRLIYYSQIVNDFQKGDIAEGYSVSREKKESFPLTVTSAQKNPTAFYLCASRDSGGGYEQYFGPGTRLTVT.

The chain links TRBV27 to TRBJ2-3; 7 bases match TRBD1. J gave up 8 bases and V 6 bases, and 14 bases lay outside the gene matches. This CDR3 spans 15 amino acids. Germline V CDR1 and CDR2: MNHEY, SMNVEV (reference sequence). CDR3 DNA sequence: TGTGCCAGCAGCCCTGGGACAGCCGGCGTTGGTACGCAGTATTTT. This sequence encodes CASSPGTAGVGTQYF.

The CDR3 region is CASSEGGVGTEETQYF. CDR3 coding DNA: TGTGCCAGCAGTGAAGGGGGGGTCGGAACAGAAGAGACCCAGTACTTC. The chain couples TRBV2 to TRBJ2-5; weak D call: TRBD2 (6 bases). CDR1 is SNHLY, CDR2 FYNNEI, per germline. V lost 1 base and J lost 3, with 15 bases in between. This CDR3 has 16 amino acids.

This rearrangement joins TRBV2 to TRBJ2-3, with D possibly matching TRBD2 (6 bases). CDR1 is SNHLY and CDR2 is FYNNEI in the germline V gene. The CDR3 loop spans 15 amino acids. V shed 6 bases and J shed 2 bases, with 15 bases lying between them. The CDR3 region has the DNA TGTGCCAGCAGCTCCCGCCCTAGCGACACAGATACGCAGTATTTT. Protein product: CASSSRPSDTDTQYF.

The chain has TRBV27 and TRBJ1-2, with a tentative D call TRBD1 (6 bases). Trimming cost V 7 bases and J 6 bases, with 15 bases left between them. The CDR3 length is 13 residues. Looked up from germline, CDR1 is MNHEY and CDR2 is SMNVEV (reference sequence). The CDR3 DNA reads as TGTGCCAGCACCCCCGGAAGGGGGAATGGCTACACCTTC. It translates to CASTPGRGNGYTF.

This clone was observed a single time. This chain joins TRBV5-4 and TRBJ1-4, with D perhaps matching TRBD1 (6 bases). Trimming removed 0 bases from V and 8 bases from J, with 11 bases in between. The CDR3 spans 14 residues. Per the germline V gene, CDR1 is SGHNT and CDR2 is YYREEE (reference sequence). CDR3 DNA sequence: TGTGCCAGCAGCTTGGCCGGGGGGCCCGAAAAACTGTTTTTT. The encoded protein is CASSLAGGPEKLFF.

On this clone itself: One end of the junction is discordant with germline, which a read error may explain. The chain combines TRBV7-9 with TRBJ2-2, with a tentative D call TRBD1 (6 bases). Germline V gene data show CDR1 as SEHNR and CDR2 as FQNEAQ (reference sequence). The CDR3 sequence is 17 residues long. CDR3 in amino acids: CSSSLSADSRGTGELFF. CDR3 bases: TGTTCCAGCAGCTTATCCGCGGACAGTAGGGGCACCGGGGAGCTGTTTTTT. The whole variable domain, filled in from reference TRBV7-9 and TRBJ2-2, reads DTGVSQNPRHKITKRGQNVTFRCDPISEHNRLYWYRQTLGQGPEFLTYFQNEAQLEKSRLLSDRFSAERPKGSFSTLEIQRTEQGDSAMYLCSSSLSADSRGTGELFFGEGSRLTVL.

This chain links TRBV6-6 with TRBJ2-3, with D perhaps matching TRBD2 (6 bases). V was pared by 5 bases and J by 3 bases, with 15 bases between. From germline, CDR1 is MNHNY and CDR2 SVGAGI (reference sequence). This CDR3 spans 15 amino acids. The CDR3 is CASSRRVGDTDTQYF. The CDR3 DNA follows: TGTGCCAGCAGTCGGAGGGTTGGTGATACAGATACGCAGTATTTT.

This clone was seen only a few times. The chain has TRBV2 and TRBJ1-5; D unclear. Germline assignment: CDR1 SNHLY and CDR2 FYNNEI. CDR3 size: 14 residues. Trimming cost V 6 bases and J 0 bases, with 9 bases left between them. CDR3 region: CASRLGLSNQPQHF. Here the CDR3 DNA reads TGTGCCAGCAGGTTAGGACTTAGCAATCAGCCCCAGCATTTT.

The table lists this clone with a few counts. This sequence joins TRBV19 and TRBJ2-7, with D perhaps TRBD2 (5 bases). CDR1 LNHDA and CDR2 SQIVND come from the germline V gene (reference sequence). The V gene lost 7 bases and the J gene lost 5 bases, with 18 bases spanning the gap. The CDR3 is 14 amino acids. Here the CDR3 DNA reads TGTGCCAGTACCCCGGGGTCGAGCTTCCACGAGCAGTACTTC. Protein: CASTPGSSFHEQYF.

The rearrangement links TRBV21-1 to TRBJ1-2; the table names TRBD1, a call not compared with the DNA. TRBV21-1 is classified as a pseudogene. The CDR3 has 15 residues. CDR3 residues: CASSKGQANGYGYTF. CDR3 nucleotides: TGTGCCAGCAGCAAAGGACAGGCGAACGGGTATGGCTACACCTTC.

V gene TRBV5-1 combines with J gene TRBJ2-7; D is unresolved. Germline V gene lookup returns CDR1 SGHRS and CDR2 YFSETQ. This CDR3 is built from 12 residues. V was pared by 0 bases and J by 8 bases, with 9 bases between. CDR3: CASSLDNIKQYF. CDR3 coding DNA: TGCGCCAGCAGCTTGGACAACATCAAGCAGTACTTC. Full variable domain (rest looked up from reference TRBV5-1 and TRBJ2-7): KAGVTQTPRYLIKTRGQQVTLSCSPISGHRSVSWYQQTPGQGLQFLFEYFSETQRNKGNFPGRFSGRQFSNSRSEMNVSTLELGDSALYLCASSLDNIKQYFGPGTRLTVT.

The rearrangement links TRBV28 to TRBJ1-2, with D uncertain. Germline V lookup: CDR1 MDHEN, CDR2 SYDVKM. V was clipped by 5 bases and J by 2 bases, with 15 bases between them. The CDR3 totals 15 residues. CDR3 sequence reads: CASSTPLLGNYGYTF. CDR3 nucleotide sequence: TGTGCCAGCAGTACTCCACTTTTGGGCAACTATGGCTACACCTTC.

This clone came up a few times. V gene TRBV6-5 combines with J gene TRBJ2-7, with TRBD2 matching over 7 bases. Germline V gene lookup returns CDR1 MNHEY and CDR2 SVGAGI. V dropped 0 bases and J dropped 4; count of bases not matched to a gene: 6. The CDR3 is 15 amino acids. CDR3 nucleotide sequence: TGTGCCAGCAGTTACTCGGCGGGAGTCGTTTACGAGCAGTACTTC. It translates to CASSYSAGVVYEQYF.

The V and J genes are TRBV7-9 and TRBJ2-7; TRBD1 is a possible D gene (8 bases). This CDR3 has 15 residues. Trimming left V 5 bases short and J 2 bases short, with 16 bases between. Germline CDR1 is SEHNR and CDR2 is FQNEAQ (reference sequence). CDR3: CASSQDREGTYEQYF. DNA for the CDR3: TGTGCCAGCAGCCAGGACAGGGAGGGGACCTACGAGCAGTACTTC.

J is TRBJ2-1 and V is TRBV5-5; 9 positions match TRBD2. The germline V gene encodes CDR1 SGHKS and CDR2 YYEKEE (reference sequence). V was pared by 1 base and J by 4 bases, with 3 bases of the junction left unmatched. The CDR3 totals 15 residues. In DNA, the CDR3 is TGTGCCAGCAGCTTGATTAGCGGGAGTTACAATGAGCAGTTCTTC. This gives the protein CASSLISGSYNEQFF.

In DNA, the CDR3 is TGCGCCAGCAGCCGCGTGGCAGCGGGAGGTTACAATGAGCAGTTCTTC. The encoded protein is CASSRVAAGGYNEQFF. The chain employs TRBV4-3 and TRBJ2-1, with 9 nucleotides matching TRBD2. The germline CDR1 and CDR2 sequences are LGHNA and YSLEER. CDR3 size: 16 residues. V lost 4 bases to trimming and J lost 4 bases; unmatched junction nucleotides: 8.

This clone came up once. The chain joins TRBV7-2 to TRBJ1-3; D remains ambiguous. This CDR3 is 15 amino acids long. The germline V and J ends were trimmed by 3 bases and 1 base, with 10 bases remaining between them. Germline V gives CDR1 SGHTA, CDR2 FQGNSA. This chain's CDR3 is CASSFFGVSGNTIYF. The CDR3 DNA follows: TGTGCCAGCAGCTTTTTCGGGGTTTCTGGAAACACCATATATTTT.

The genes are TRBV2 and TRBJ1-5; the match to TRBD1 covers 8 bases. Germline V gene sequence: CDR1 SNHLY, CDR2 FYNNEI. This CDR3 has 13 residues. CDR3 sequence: CGGNRGIGQPQHF. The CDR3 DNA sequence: TGTGGGGGGAACAGGGGGATTGGTCAGCCCCAGCATTTT.